The present TCR beta chain was sequenced within a study of blood T cells in healthy people across ages. Alongside a J-beta primer mix, a sample-barcoded 5' primer served in a second PCR lasting roughly 7 to 11 cycles. TCRdb re-analysed the 5' RACE reads in MiXCR, keeping a single row per CDR3 protein. This sample carries over 950,000 distinct CDR3 sequences, roughly 51% of them seen once, and the ten largest clones take about 22%. Study-level results: Strongly correlated with naive T cell percentage was TCR beta diversity. Among T cells, TCR beta diversity per million cells dropped roughly linearly as age rose.

Concerning this clonotype itself: The antigen remains unidentified.

Peripheral blood from each donor was collected in a volume of roughly 9.2 milliliters. Isolating PBMCs gave at least 7 million of these cells per sample. Trimming left V 6 bases short and J 7 bases short, with 22 bases between. CDR1 and CDR2 (germline): SSHAT, FNYEAQ (reference sequence). The CDR3 loop spans 15 amino acids. The sequenced sample was blood. V gene TRBV7-7 combines with J gene TRBJ2-7, with D unclear. The receptor was derived from a woman aged 55-69 years in good health. This chain's CDR3 is CASSSNSPRKGEQYF. As DNA, the CDR3 is TGTGCCAGCAGTTCTAACTCGCCTCGGAAGGGAGAGCAGTACTTC.